Following are 15 T cell receptor beta chains from one sample sequenced in a study of immune heterogeneity within non-small cell lung tumors. Template material for each sample was about 0.55 ug of bulk tumor genomic DNA. Biopsies that were spaced far apart were taken, several per primary tumor, during surgery. Patients underwent curative surgery for non-small cell lung cancer (untreated and newly diagnosed). CDR3 of TCR beta was amplified by multiplex PCR that used 32 V and 13 J primers. Each CDR3 protein gets one entry after TCRdb re-called the multiplex PCR reads with MiXCR. Seen here are some 15,000 distinct CDR3 sequences, over 25% observed once, and the top ten hold about 16%. What was sequenced was lung tumor tissue. These receptors were obtained from a woman aged 50 to 65 with non-small cell lung cancer.

For this clonotype: This clone may be a read error of a much larger clone one base away. V and J are TRBV7-2 and TRBJ1-5; D is undetermined. The CDR3 consists of 15 residues. V was pared by 2 bases and J by 3 bases, with 11 bases between. Germline V gene sequence: CDR1 SGHTA, CDR2 FQGNSA. The CDR3 bases are TGTGCCAGCAGCTTACTGAGTGGGCACAATCAGCCCCAGCATTTT. Its translation is CASSLLSGHNQPQHF.

With regard to this clonotype: It may be a read error: a sequence one base away is much more abundant. This chain uses TRBV20-1 with TRBJ1-4; D remains unclear. Trimming shortened V by 4 bases and J by 12 bases, and 12 bases separated the two germline ends. Germline V gene sequence: CDR1 DFQATT, CDR2 SNEGSKA (reference sequence). This CDR3 has 11 residues. The CDR3 protein is CSATNYGELFF. The DNA of the CDR3 is TGCAGTGCTACGAATTACGGGGAACTGTTTTTT.

In the case of this clonotype: Mismatch with germline at one junction end may stem from a read error. This chain joins TRBV11-2 and TRBJ2-3; D might be TRBD1 (6 bases). CDR1 SGHAT and CDR2 FQNNGV come from the germline V gene. The CDR3 spans 15 residues. The CDR3 nucleotides read TGTTCCAGCTCTACACCCGGGACACCACCCGATACGCAGTATTTT. Its translation is CSSSTPGTPPDTQYF.

This clonotype ranks as medium-sized. The chain employs TRBV6-1 and TRBJ2-7; 7 bases are a match to TRBD2. V gave up 11 bases and J gave up 1 base; unmatched junction bases: 14. The CDR3 length is 15 residues. Looked up from germline, CDR1 is MNHNS and CDR2 is SASEGT. In DNA, the CDR3 is TGTGCCCACGAGTGGGAGGCGGGGGAATCCTACGAGCAGTACTTC. This encodes CAHEWEAGESYEQYF.

This clonotype was seen only a few times. The gene calls are TRBV7-8 and TRBJ1-1; no reliable D call. The V and J ends lost 2 bases and 1 base respectively, with 8 bases between them. The germline CDR1 and CDR2 sequences are SGHVS and FQNEAQ. The CDR3 sequence is 14 residues long. Here the CDR3 DNA reads TGTGCCAGCAGCTTAAGAGAAACGAACACTGAAGCTTTCTTT. Translating gives CASSLRETNTEAFF.

Sample share makes this clonotype medium-sized. This chain joins TRBV27 and TRBJ2-7; 12 bases fit TRBD2. The CDR3 loop spans 16 amino acids. Germline assignment: CDR1 MNHEY and CDR2 SMNVEV (reference sequence). V dropped 2 bases and J dropped 6; count of bases not matched to a gene: 8. The CDR3 DNA is TGTGCCAGCAGTTTAACTGGACTAGCGGGGTTCGGCGAGCAGTACTTC. Protein: CASSLTGLAGFGEQYF.

The chain employs TRBV10-3 and TRBJ1-1; D gene ambiguous. The CDR3 runs 14 residues. The V gene lost 0 bases and the J gene lost 1 base, with 6 bases spanning the gap. Germline V gives CDR1 ENHRY, CDR2 SYGVKD. CDR3: CAISESQTNTEAFF. The CDR3 nucleotides read TGTGCCATCAGTGAGTCCCAAACGAACACTGAAGCTTTCTTT.

With respect to this clonotype: This may be a read error: a much more frequent sequence differs by one nucleotide. J is TRBJ2-3 and V is TRBV19, with D perhaps TRBD2 (6 bases). Germline values: CDR1 LNHDA, CDR2 SQIVND (reference sequence). CDR3 size: 13 residues. CDR3 DNA sequence: TGTCCCAGTAGCGGACTAAATCCAGATACGCAGTATTTT. It yields the protein CPSSGLNPDTQYF.

This clonotype was observed a few times. The chain combines TRBV7-8 with TRBJ2-3; D not resolved. V gave up 6 bases and J gave up 4 bases, with 11 bases separating them. This CDR3 has 13 amino acids. CDR1 is SGHVS, CDR2 FQNEAQ, per germline. The DNA of the CDR3 is TGTGCCAGCAGTTACAGCGTCCCAGATACGCAGTATTTT. It translates to CASSYSVPDTQYF.

The rearrangement links TRBV28 to TRBJ1-1, with TRBD1 matching 8 bases. The CDR3 covers 12 residues. Germline trimming cut 5 bases from V and 8 bases from J; bases unmatched to any gene: 4. The germline V gene encodes CDR1 MDHEN and CDR2 SYDVKM. CDR3 nucleotides: TGTGCCAGCAGTCCCGGGACAGGAGAAGCTTTCTTT. Translated: CASSPGTGEAFF.

The rearrangement joins TRBV5-1 to TRBJ2-7; 11 bases match TRBD2. Germline V gene data show CDR1 as SGHRS and CDR2 as YFSETQ. This CDR3 is 15 amino acids long. Germline trimming cut 4 bases from V and 3 bases from J; bases unmatched to any gene: 6. CDR3 amino acids: CASSPGTSGYYEQYF. For the CDR3, the DNA is TGCGCCAGCAGCCCTGGGACTAGCGGTTACTACGAGCAGTACTTC.

This clonotype was seen ten or more times. The genes are TRBV6-5 and TRBJ2-4, with 7 bases aligning to TRBD1. CDR1 MNHEY and CDR2 SVGAGI come from the germline V gene. The CDR3 consists of 16 residues. V lost 0 bases to trimming and J lost 3 bases; unmatched junction nucleotides: 5. CDR3 in DNA: TGTGCCAGCAGTTACTCCGGGACAGACGACAAAAACATTCAGTACTTC. It translates to CASSYSGTDDKNIQYF.

The V and J genes are TRBV5-6 and TRBJ1-1; tentatively, D is TRBD1 (6 bases). Trimming left V 7 bases short and J 5 bases short, with 18 bases between. The CDR3 consists of 14 residues. Looked up from germline, CDR1 is SGHDT and CDR2 is YYEEEE. CDR3 region: CASDYDRGRTEAFF. The CDR3 DNA sequence: TGTGCCAGCGATTATGATCGGGGGCGAACTGAAGCTTTCTTT.

This clonotype is labeled as medium-sized. The chain links TRBV20-1 to TRBJ2-7, with TRBD2 as a possible D gene (5 bases). From germline, CDR1 is DFQATT and CDR2 SNEGSKA (reference sequence). Trimming stripped 5 bases from V and 3 bases from J, with 17 bases between. The CDR3 length is 14 residues. The CDR3 nucleotides are TGCAGTGCTGGACCGGACTTCCACAACTACGAGCAGTACTTC. This gives the protein CSAGPDFHNYEQYF.

This clonotype was recorded at least ten times. This chain joins TRBV18 and TRBJ1-2; D unresolved. Between the trimmed V and J ends, which lost 3 bases and 4 bases, there was a span of 18 bases. From germline, CDR1 is KGHSH and CDR2 LQKENI. This CDR3 spans 16 amino acids. The CDR3 bases are TGTGCCAGCTCACCGATTAATAAGGGCGGAAGCTATGGCTACACCTTC. Translating it yields CASSPINKGGSYGYTF. The full variable domain, completed using reference TRBV18 and TRBJ1-2, is NAGVMQNPRHLVRRRGQEARLRCSPMKGHSHVYWYRQLPEEGLKFMVYLQKENIIDESGMPKERFSAEFPKEGPSILRIQQVVRGDSAAYFCASSPINKGGSYGYTFGSGTRLTVV.